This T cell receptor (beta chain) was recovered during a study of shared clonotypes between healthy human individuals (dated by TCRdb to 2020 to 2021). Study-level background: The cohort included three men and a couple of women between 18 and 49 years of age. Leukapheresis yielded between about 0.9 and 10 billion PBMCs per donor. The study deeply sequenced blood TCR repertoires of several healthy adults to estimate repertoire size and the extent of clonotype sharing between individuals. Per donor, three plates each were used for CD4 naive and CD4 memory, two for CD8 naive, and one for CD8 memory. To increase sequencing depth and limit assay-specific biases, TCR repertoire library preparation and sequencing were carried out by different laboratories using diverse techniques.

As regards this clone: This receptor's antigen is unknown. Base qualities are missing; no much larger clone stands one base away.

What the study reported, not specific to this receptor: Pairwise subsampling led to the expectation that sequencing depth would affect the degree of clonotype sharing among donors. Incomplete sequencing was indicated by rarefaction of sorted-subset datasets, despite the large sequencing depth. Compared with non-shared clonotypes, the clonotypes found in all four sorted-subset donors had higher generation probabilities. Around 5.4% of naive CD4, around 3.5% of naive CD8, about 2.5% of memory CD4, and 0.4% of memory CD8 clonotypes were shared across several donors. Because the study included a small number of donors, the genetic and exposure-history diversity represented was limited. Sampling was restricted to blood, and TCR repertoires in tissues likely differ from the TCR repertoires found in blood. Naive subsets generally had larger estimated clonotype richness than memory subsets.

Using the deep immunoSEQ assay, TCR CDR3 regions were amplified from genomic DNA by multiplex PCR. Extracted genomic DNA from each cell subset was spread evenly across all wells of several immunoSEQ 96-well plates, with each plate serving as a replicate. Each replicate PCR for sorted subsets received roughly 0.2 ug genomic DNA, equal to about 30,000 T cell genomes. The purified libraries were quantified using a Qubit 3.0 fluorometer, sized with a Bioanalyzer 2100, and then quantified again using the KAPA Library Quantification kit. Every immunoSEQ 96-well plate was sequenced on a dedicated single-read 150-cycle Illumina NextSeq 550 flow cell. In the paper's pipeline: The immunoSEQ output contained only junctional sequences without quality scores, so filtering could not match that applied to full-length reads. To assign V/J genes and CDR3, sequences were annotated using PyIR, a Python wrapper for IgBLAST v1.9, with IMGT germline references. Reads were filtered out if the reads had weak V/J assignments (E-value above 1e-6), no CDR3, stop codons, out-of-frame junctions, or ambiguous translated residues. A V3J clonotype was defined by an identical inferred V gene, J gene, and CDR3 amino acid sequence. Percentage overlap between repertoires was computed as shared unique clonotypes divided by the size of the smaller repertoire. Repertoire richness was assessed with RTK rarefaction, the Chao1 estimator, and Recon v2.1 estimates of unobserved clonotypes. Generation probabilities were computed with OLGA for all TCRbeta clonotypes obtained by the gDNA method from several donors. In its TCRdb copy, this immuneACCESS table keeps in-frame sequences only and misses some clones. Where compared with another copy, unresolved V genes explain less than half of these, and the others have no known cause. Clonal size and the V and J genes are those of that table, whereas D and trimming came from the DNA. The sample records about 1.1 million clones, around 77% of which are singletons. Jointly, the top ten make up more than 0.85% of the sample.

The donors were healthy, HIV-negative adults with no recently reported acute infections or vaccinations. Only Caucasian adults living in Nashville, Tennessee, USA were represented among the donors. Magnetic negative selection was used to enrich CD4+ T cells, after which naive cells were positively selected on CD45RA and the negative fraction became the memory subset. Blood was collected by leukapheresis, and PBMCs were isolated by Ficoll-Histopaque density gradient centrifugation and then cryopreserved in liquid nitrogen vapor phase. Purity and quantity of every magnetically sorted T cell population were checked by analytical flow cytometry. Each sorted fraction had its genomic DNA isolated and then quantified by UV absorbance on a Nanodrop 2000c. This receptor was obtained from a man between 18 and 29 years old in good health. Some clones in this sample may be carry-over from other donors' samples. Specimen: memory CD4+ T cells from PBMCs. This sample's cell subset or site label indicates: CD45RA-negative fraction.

The CDR3 protein: CASSQPPPGLAGGGSYNEQFF. The DNA sequence is TGTGCCAGCAGCCAACCACCTCCGGGACTAGCGGGAGGAGGGTCCTACAATGAGCAGTTCTTC. This receptor chain uses TRBV7-3 and TRBJ2-1; 15 nucleotides in the junction match TRBD2. CDR1 SGHTA and CDR2 FQGTGA are derived from the germline V gene. From V the trimming removes 5 bases and from J it removes 1 base, while the gene matches leave 15 bases of the junction unaccounted for. Reading from cysteine to phenylalanine, the CDR3 counts 21 amino acids. Only the CDR3 DNA stays, 63 bases, in frame from base 1.